A selection of T cell receptor beta chains follows, all from one sample in a study of monozygotic twins with inflammatory bowel disease. Following a re-call of the 5' RACE reads, TCRdb has one entry per CDR3 protein and lacks DNA. The sample includes about 350,000 distinct CDR3 sequences. The sequenced sample consisted of blood. These receptors came from a human donor with ulcerative colitis or Crohn's disease, or a healthy co-twin of an affected twin (not recorded which). The CDR3 runs from the conserved cysteine through the conserved F or W.

V: TRBV12-3/TRBV12-4
J: TRBJ2-3
CDR3: CASGGGPDTQYF

V: TRBV9
J: TRBJ1-4
CDR3: CASSKRQDATNEKLFF

V: TRBV5-4
J: TRBJ2-1
CDR3: CASSSSGRVDNEQFF

V: TRBV19
J: TRBJ1-5
CDR3: CASNPGTILVGSNQPQHF

V: TRBV12-3/TRBV12-4
J: TRBJ1-5
CDR3: CASSLRDSGAYSNQPQHF

V: TRBV20-1
J: TRBJ1-2
CDR3: CSAEGPSYGYTF

V: TRBV7-2
J: TRBJ2-2
CDR3: CASSSAQLYTGELFF

V: TRBV29-1
J: TRBJ2-7
CDR3: CSVGEGDYEQYF

V: TRBV29-1
J: TRBJ2-7
CDR3: CSVDRQFYEQYF

V: TRBV5-1
J: TRBJ2-2
CDR3: CASAPDWNTGELFF

V: TRBV28
J: TRBJ1-4
CDR3: CASSATTGGFSEKLFF

V: TRBV20-1
J: TRBJ2-3
CDR3: CSAGETTPTAYTQYF

V: TRBV5-1
J: TRBJ2-2
CDR3: CASSFTQSNTGELFF

V: TRBV29-1
J: TRBJ1-1
CDR3: CSAGTGGRTEAFF

V: TRBV15
J: TRBJ1-6
CDR3: CATSRDRGYNSPLHF

V: TRBV6-1
J: TRBJ1-3
CDR3: CASSPSDGATGNTIYF

V: TRBV6-2/TRBV6-3
J: TRBJ2-7
CDR3: CASTRGDTFSYEQYF

V: TRBV28
J: TRBJ1-5
CDR3: CAGSGEGAGNQPQHF

V: TRBV9
J: TRBJ1-3
CDR3: CASSVWDLGGDGNTIYF

V: TRBV5-1
J: TRBJ2-3
CDR3: CASSFLGVTDTQYF

V: TRBV4-1
J: TRBJ1-1
CDR3: CASGGWGSEAFF

V: TRBV7-9
J: TRBJ2-5
CDR3: CASSRDWDREKETQYF

V: TRBV5-1
J: TRBJ1-2
CDR3: CASRLDEASNYGYTF

V: TRBV7-9
J: TRBJ2-1
CDR3: CASSFPGTRSANEQFF

V: TRBV5-1
J: TRBJ1-2
CDR3: CASSLAVQGLSYGYTF

V: TRBV7-3
J: TRBJ2-7
CDR3: CASRGRDVSYEQYF

V: TRBV12-3/TRBV12-4
J: TRBJ2-7
CDR3: CASSLSGSRYEQYF

V: TRBV18
J: TRBJ2-7
CDR3: CASSPIGPGTYEQYF

V: TRBV6-1
J: TRBJ2-7
CDR3: CASRTPGTAYEQYF

V: TRBV2
J: TRBJ1-1
CDR3: CASSNRPNTEAFF

V: TRBV7-9
J: TRBJ1-1
CDR3: CASSSVPWAFF

V: TRBV11-3
J: TRBJ2-1
CDR3: CASSLVAGENNEQFF

V: TRBV12-3/TRBV12-4
J: TRBJ1-4
CDR3: CASRTGTGGSGKLFF

V: TRBV13
J: TRBJ2-3
CDR3: CASRKRTGDPTDTQYF

V: TRBV3-1
J: TRBJ2-7
CDR3: CASSQEDLAGYYEQYF

V: TRBV20-1
J: TRBJ2-1
CDR3: CSARGLATYNEQFF

V: TRBV7-9
J: TRBJ2-5
CDR3: CASSLGSIGETQYF

V: TRBV5-1
J: TRBJ2-3
CDR3: CASSLIGGGLDTQYF

V: TRBV7-9
J: TRBJ2-7
CDR3: CASSLALGVQQYF

V: TRBV12-3/TRBV12-4
J: TRBJ2-1
CDR3: CASSPSGGAYEQFF

V: TRBV14
J: TRBJ1-1
CDR3: CASSQARVNTEAFF

V: TRBV5-5
J: TRBJ1-2
CDR3: CASSSTGNTGYTF

V: TRBV28
J: TRBJ1-1
CDR3: CASSPGGGMNTEAFF

V: TRBV7-9
J: TRBJ1-4
CDR3: CASSLWDSPGGKLFF

V: TRBV7-2
J: TRBJ2-1
CDR3: CASSPSLAGGPRNEQFF

V: TRBV5-1
J: TRBJ2-2
CDR3: CASSLGLAGNTGELFF

V: TRBV7-8
J: TRBJ1-4
CDR3: CASSLSRYNEKLFF

V: TRBV9
J: TRBJ2-2
CDR3: CASNPSHSTVNTGELFF

V: TRBV20-1
J: TRBJ2-7
CDR3: CSARGQTSGTYEQYF

V: TRBV5-4
J: TRBJ2-7
CDR3: CASSRPDTNYEQYF

V: TRBV4-3
J: TRBJ1-3
CDR3: CASSQVMSPSGNTIYF

V: TRBV27
J: TRBJ2-2
CDR3: CASRQSTGMGGELFF

V: TRBV15
J: TRBJ2-3
CDR3: CATTPGTPSTDTQYF